The clone carrying this TCR beta chain was seen more than once but under ten times. Its target is not known. This entry belongs to a study of blood T cells in healthy people across ages. Study results and limitations: The CMV status of each donor remained undetermined, and this could have confounded shifts in expanded clonotypes.

Sample-barcoded 5' priming and a J-beta primer mix drove a second PCR of about 6 to 12 cycles. In TCRdb, the 5' RACE reads were re-called with MiXCR into one record per CDR3 protein. Of 1.5 million or so distinct CDR3 sequences detected, 40% to 50% appear once; the ten largest clones hold roughly 7.7%. The TCR was taken from a young woman in good health. The specimen was blood.

In DNA, the CDR3 is TGTGCCAGCAGTTTCACCGTTAATGCGGAGCAGTTCTTC. The encoded protein is CASSFTVNAEQFF. The chain is built from TRBV27 and TRBJ2-1; D ambiguous. Trimming took off 3 bases at V and 10 bases at J, with 13 bases between the two ends. Germline V gives CDR1 MNHEY, CDR2 SMNVEV (reference sequence). The CDR3 runs to 13 residues.